Listed here are 15 T cell receptor beta chains from one sample, sequenced in a study of blood T cell repertoires in COVID-19. Clones were sequenced by immunoSEQ multiplex PCR, and TCRdb holds only the in-frame ones, with some missing. The sample includes about 190,000 clones, nearly 90% of them seen just once. The sample was peripheral blood. These TCRs come from a man aged 45 to 65 with acute or convalescent COVID-19.

This clone was picked up a small number of times. The sample holds other DNA sequences that translate to the same CDR3. V and J are TRBV27 and TRBJ1-1; D is possibly TRBD1 (6 bases). Germline V gives CDR1 MNHEY, CDR2 SMNVEV (reference sequence). V gave up 4 bases and J gave up 1 base, with 7 bases separating them. This CDR3 spans 13 amino acids. CDR3 region: CASSWDTNTEAFF. The CDR3 DNA follows: TGTGCCAGCAGTTGGGACACGAACACTGAAGCTTTCTTT.

The rearrangement uses TRBV9 and TRBJ2-6; possible D gene TRBD1, 6 bases. This CDR3 is built from 15 residues. The germline V gene encodes CDR1 SGDLS and CDR2 YYNGEE. The V end was cut by 3 bases, the J end by 7 bases, with 14 bases between. CDR3 sequence: CASSATQGIANVLTF. DNA for the CDR3: TGTGCCAGCAGCGCGACGCAGGGGATTGCCAACGTCCTGACTTTC. Full variable domain (missing parts from reference TRBV9 and TRBJ2-6): DSGVTQTPKHLITATGQRVTLRCSPRSGDLSVYWYQQSLDQGLQFLIQYYNGEERAKGNILERFSAQQFPDLHSELNLSSLELGDSALYFCASSATQGIANVLTFGAGSRLTVL.

The rearrangement joins TRBV10-2 to TRBJ1-2; 10 nucleotides align to TRBD1. V shed 5 bases and J 6 bases; nucleotides not matched to a gene: 3. Germline V gives CDR1 WSHSY, CDR2 SAAADI. CDR3 size: 13 residues. In DNA, the CDR3 is TGCGCCAGCAGTCCCGGGACAGGGGATGGCTACACCTTC. Translated, it gives CASSPGTGDGYTF.

This rearrangement joins TRBV6-1 to TRBJ2-5; 9 nucleotides agree with TRBD2. The junction had 14 bases not matched to a gene; V was cut back by 4 bases and J by 2 bases. This CDR3 has 18 residues. Germline-derived CDR1 and CDR2 are MNHNS and SASEGT. The CDR3 sequence is CASSAPLSSGTPQETQYF. The CDR3 DNA sequence: TGTGCCAGCAGTGCCCCCCTCTCTAGCGGGACTCCTCAAGAGACCCAGTACTTC.

This chain connects TRBV30 to TRBJ2-3, with 8 bases matching TRBD2. The CDR3 length is 15 residues. Trimming cost V 0 bases and J 3 bases; bases outside gene matches: 5. The germline V gene has CDR1 GTSNPN and CDR2 SVGIG (reference sequence). The CDR3 sequence: CAWSVSGGVTDTQYF. CDR3 nucleotide sequence: TGTGCCTGGAGTGTATCGGGGGGGGTAACAGATACGCAGTATTTT.

The chain combines TRBV12-3 or TRBV12-4 with TRBJ1-1; D gene unclear. V lost 6 bases to trimming and J lost 2 bases, with 10 bases between them. The CDR3 contains 13 residues. In nucleotides, the CDR3 is TGTGCCAGCAGCCTGAGGGAAAACACTGAAGCTTTCTTT. Translating it yields CASSLRENTEAFF.

The chain is built from TRBV10-3 and TRBJ1-1, with D tentatively TRBD1 (5 bases). V dropped 7 bases and J dropped 5 bases, with 17 bases sitting between them. The CDR3 is 14 amino acids. The germline gives CDR1 ENHRY, CDR2 SYGVKD. The CDR3: CAINKFGEGTEAFF. The CDR3 DNA reads TGTGCCATCAACAAATTCGGGGAGGGGACTGAAGCTTTCTTT.

CDR3 sequence (DNA): TGTGCCGCCGCGTTCAACTATGGCTACACCTTC. Residues: CAAAFNYGYTF. The chain couples TRBV28 to TRBJ1-2; D is undetermined. The germline V gene has CDR1 MDHEN and CDR2 SYDVKM. V was trimmed by 11 bases and J by 2 bases, leaving 9 bases between them. The CDR3 contains 11 residues.

The chain uses TRBV5-1 and TRBJ2-1; D perhaps matches TRBD2 (7 bases). Germline V gene data show CDR1 as SGHRS and CDR2 as YFSETQ. The CDR3 runs to 13 residues. V gave up 1 base and J gave up 7 bases, with 9 bases separating them. The DNA for the CDR3 is TGCGCCAGCAGCTTGCGGGGGGCGAATGAGCAGTTCTTC. Protein sequence: CASSLRGANEQFF.

This clone was observed once. The genes are TRBV6-2 or TRBV6-3 and TRBJ2-7; 8 bases line up with TRBD1. CDR1 is MNHEY, CDR2 SVGEGT, per germline. This CDR3 spans 14 amino acids. V lost 6 bases and J lost 0; bases outside the gene matches: 4. CDR3 sequence reads: CASSRQGSSYEQYV. The CDR3 bases are TGTGCCAGCAGCAGACAGGGGAGCTCCTACGAGCAGTACGTC.

The rearrangement joins TRBV6-5 to TRBJ1-4, with a tentative D call TRBD1 (6 bases). The CDR3 sequence is 15 residues long. The V and J ends lost 6 bases and 4 bases respectively, with 15 bases between them. Germline CDR1 is MNHEY and CDR2 is SVGAGI. This CDR3 reads CASRPNRVGNEKLFF. The DNA for the CDR3 is TGTGCCAGCAGGCCCAACAGGGTGGGTAATGAAAAACTGTTTTTT.

The gene calls are TRBV5-4 and TRBJ2-2; D possibly corresponds to TRBD2 (6 bases). Trimming stripped 5 bases from V and 4 bases from J, with 24 bases between. There are 18 residues in the CDR3. In germline, CDR1 is SGHNT, CDR2 YYREEE (reference sequence). The CDR3 loop is CASRRGETTGVRTGELFF. The CDR3 nucleotides are TGTGCCAGCAGGAGGGGTGAGACGACGGGAGTCCGCACCGGGGAGCTGTTTTTT.

The chain is built from TRBV6-5 and TRBJ2-5; a weak D match, TRBD1 (5 bases). The CDR3 has 15 amino acids. V was clipped by 1 base and J by 5 bases, with 14 bases between them. Germline V CDR1 and CDR2: MNHEY, SVGAGI. The CDR3: CASSYWQGVGETQYF. The DNA of the CDR3 is TGTGCCAGCAGTTACTGGCAGGGCGTAGGGGAGACCCAGTACTTC.

As DNA, the CDR3 is TGTGCCAGCAGTCCGATCAGGGGGCTTTCGTACTACAATGAGCAGTTCTTC. Translation gives CASSPIRGLSYYNEQFF. The chain links TRBV6-2 or TRBV6-3 to TRBJ2-1; 8 bases fit TRBD1. The ends lost 5 bases at V and 3 bases at J; junction bases unmatched: 12. Germline V gene sequence: CDR1 MNHEY, CDR2 SVGEGT. The CDR3 extends over 17 amino acids.

The chain couples TRBV5-1 to TRBJ2-7; 10 bases line up with TRBD2. The CDR3 is 14 residues long. Germline CDR1 reads SGHRS; CDR2 reads YFSETQ. The V gene end was trimmed by 4 bases and the J gene end by 4 bases; junction bases not matched to a gene: 5. CDR3 sequence reads: CASSPSGSKYEQYF. CDR3 DNA: TGCGCCAGCAGCCCTAGCGGGAGTAAGTACGAGCAGTACTTC.